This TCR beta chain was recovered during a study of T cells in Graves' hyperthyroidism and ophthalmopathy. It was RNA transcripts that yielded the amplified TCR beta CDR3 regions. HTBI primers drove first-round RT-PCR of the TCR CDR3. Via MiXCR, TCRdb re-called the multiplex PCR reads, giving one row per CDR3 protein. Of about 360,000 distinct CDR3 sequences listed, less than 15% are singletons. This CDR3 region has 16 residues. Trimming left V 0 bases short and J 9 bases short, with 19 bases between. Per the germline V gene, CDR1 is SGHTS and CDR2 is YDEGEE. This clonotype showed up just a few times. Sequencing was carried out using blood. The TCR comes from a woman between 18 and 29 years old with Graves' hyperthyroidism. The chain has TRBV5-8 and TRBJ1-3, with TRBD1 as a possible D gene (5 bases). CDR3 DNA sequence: TGTGCCAGCAGCTTGGCGGGGACGGGACCCGGAGGCACCATATATTTT. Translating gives CASSLAGTGPGGTIYF.